This section outlines one T cell receptor (beta chain) sequence together with its context. Regarding treatment: randomized to nivolumab then ipilimumab (arm A) or the reverse (arm B). The sample is drawn from a study of sequential checkpoint blockade in melanoma. V was clipped by 4 bases and J by 5 bases; unmatched bases: 5. Germline loops: CDR1 SGHTA, CDR2 FQGNSA. The CDR3 extends over 15 amino acids. This table comes from immunoSEQ multiplex PCR, and its TCRdb copy is limited to in-frame clones, with some not included. Of about 22,000 clones in the sample, around two thirds were seen once. The source of this sequence is a human donor with melanoma. The sample consisted of CD8+ T cells sorted from blood (inferred from file names), taken from a patient given nivolumab and ipilimumab in sequence. J is TRBJ2-5 and V is TRBV7-2; 12 bases are a match to TRBD2. CDR3 bases: TGTGCCAGCAGCTCAACCGGGACTAGCGGGGAGACCCAGTACTTC. Translated, it gives CASSSTGTSGETQYF.